This T cell receptor beta chain originates from a study of blood T cell repertoires in COVID-19. Study as a whole: Nucleic acid was either cDNA or gDNA, and it came from T cells, B-cell-depleted T cells, or PBMCs.

Data came from immunoSEQ multiplex PCR; TCRdb stores just in-frame clones and leaves some out. The data contain about 250,000 clones, 87% of them singletons. Trimming left V 4 bases short and J 9 bases short, with 13 bases between. Germline V gene sequence: CDR1 LGHDT, CDR2 YNNKEL (reference sequence). The CDR3 extends over 14 amino acids. The origin of this receptor is a young man with active or convalescent COVID-19. Material for sequencing was peripheral blood. The chain uses TRBV3-1 (or the pseudogene TRBV3-2) and TRBJ1-6; D may be TRBD1 (5 bases). The CDR3 DNA is TGTGCCAGCAGCCCAGCGCGGGGGGGTTCACCCCTCCACTTT. It yields the protein CASSPARGGSPLHF.